Listed below are T cell receptor beta chains from one sample, sequenced in a study of beta chain features in type 1 diabetes. Here immunoSEQ multiplex PCR was the method, and the copy in TCRdb shows in-frame clones only, minus some. The sample has about 370,000 clones, less than 15% seen once. Material: naive CD4+ T cells from blood. The origin of the receptors is a woman aged 18 to 35 in good health. The CDR3 runs from the conserved cysteine through the conserved F or W. A D gene is named only where the DNA matches it firmly. Clone size appears in some rows only: once, few, many, or a class for an expanded clone.

D,size,J,V,CDR3,DNA
TRBD2,-,TRBJ2-5,TRBV30,CAWSPGLAGKETQYF,TGTGCCTGGAGCCCGGGACTAGCGGGAAAAGAGACCCAGTACTTC
-,few,TRBJ2-3,TRBV7-9,CASSLASVTDTQYF,TGTGCCAGCAGCTTAGCCAGCGTCACAGATACGCAGTATTTT
TRBD2,few,TRBJ2-1,TRBV5-1,CASSRGGSQFF,TGCGCCAGCAGCCGCGGGGGGAGTCAGTTCTTC
TRBD1,-,TRBJ1-2,TRBV19,CASSMRGQRSYGYTF,TGTGCCAGTAGTATGAGGGGGCAACGGTCCTATGGCTACACCTTC
-,-,TRBJ2-4,TRBV2,CASFRTDKNIQYF,TGTGCCAGCTTTCGCACAGACAAAAACATTCAGTACTTC
-,-,TRBJ1-5,TRBV6-4,CASSKEGVGNQPQHF,TGTGCCAGCAGTAAAGAGGGTGTTGGCAATCAGCCCCAGCATTTT
TRBD2,-,TRBJ2-2,TRBV4-2,CASSQDSGANTGELFF,TGTGCCAGCAGCCAAGATAGCGGGGCGAACACCGGGGAGCTGTTTTTT
TRBD2,few,TRBJ2-3,TRBV9,CASSVSGLSTDTQYF,TGTGCCAGCAGCGTATCGGGACTAAGCACAGATACGCAGTATTTT
-,-,TRBJ2-1,TRBV5-4,CASSPPQQSYNEQFF,TGTGCCAGCAGTCCACCACAGCAGTCCTACAATGAGCAGTTCTTC
-,few,TRBJ2-3,TRBV14,CASSLPGSIPSTDTQYF,TGTGCCAGCAGCCTTCCCGGGAGCATCCCCAGCACAGATACGCAGTATTTT
-,few,TRBJ2-6,TRBV5-6,CASSLKGVSGANVLTF,TGTGCCAGCAGCTTGAAGGGAGTCTCTGGGGCCAACGTCCTGACTTTC
TRBD1,-,TRBJ1-1,TRBV15,CATSIYRGNTEAFF,TGTGCCACCAGCATTTACAGGGGTAACACTGAAGCTTTCTTT
-,-,TRBJ1-1,TRBV18,CASSPSGSPGTEAFF,TGTGCCAGCTCACCGTCAGGTTCCCCGGGGACTGAAGCTTTCTTT
-,few,TRBJ1-1,TRBV5-1,CASRRERTEAFF,TGCGCCAGCCGGCGGGAGCGCACTGAAGCTTTCTTT
-,-,TRBJ2-3,TRBV7-9,CASSLGIPPADTQYF,TGTGCCAGCAGCTTGGGCATACCCCCCGCAGATACGCAGTATTTT
-,few,TRBJ2-3,TRBV7-9,CASSLSGVTDTQYF,TGTGCCAGCTCATTATCGGGAGTTACAGATACGCAGTATTTT
-,few,TRBJ1-1,TRBV30,CAWGQTGNTEAFF,TGTGCCTGGGGACAGACAGGGAACACTGAAGCTTTCTTT
-,few,TRBJ2-7,TRBV2,CASSRRETYEQYF,TGTGCCAGCAGCCGCCGGGAGACCTACGAGCAGTACTTC
-,-,TRBJ1-4,TRBV4-1,CASSQANGGNNEKLFF,TGCGCCAGCAGCCAAGCCAATGGAGGGAATAATGAAAAACTGTTTTTT
TRBD2,few,TRBJ2-2,TRBV4-1,CASSRPKGGRETGELFF,TGCGCCAGCAGCCGACCTAAGGGAGGGAGAGAGACCGGGGAGCTGTTTTTT
-,-,TRBJ2-7,TRBV7-2,CASSLVSTAYEQYF,TGTGCCAGCAGCTTAGTGTCTACTGCCTACGAGCAGTACTTC
-,-,TRBJ2-7,TRBV7-2,CASSGLAGISYEQYF,TGTGCCAGCAGCGGTTTAGCCGGGATCTCCTACGAGCAGTACTTC
-,few,TRBJ2-7,TRBV4-3,CASSQDLSHEQYF,TGCGCCAGCAGCCAAGATCTTAGCCACGAGCAGTACTTC
-,-,TRBJ1-5,TRBV19,CASSFALRQPQHF,TGTGCCAGTAGCTTCGCCTTGCGGCAGCCCCAGCATTTT
TRBD1,few,TRBJ1-1,TRBV5-4,CASRRTGGLDTEAFF,TGTGCCAGCAGGAGAACAGGGGGCTTGGACACTGAAGCTTTCTTT
TRBD1,few,TRBJ1-4,TRBV14,CASSQGDRGKLFF,TGTGCCAGCAGCCAAGGGGACAGGGGGAAACTGTTTTTT
TRBD2,few,TRBJ2-1,TRBV30,CAWSVQWTSGNNEQFF,TGTGCCTGGAGTGTACAATGGACTAGCGGAAACAATGAGCAGTTCTTC
TRBD2,-,TRBJ2-2,TRBV14,CASSLLAGGPNTGELFF,TGTGCCAGCAGCCTTCTAGCGGGAGGACCCAACACCGGGGAGCTGTTTTTT
TRBD1,-,TRBJ2-4,TRBV9,CASSVEGLTGVKNIQYF,TGTGCCAGCAGCGTAGAGGGATTAACAGGGGTCAAAAACATTCAGTACTTC
-,few,TRBJ1-5,TRBV7-2,CASSSYSFSNQPQHF,TGTGCCAGCAGTTCCTATAGCTTTAGCAATCAGCCCCAGCATTTT
-,-,TRBJ1-1,TRBV5-1,CASSLVAGTLRTEAFF,TGCGCCAGCAGCTTGGTAGCAGGGACTCTTAGGACTGAAGCTTTCTTT
TRBD2,-,TRBJ2-7,TRBV7-2,CASVLAGVGEQYF,TGTGCCAGTGTACTAGCGGGAGTGGGCGAGCAGTACTTC
-,few,TRBJ2-7,TRBV6-5,CASKEVGTPTYEQYF,TGTGCCAGCAAAGAGGTCGGGACACCTACCTACGAGCAGTACTTC
-,few,TRBJ2-5,TRBV4-1,CASSQAIASLQETQYF,TGCGCCAGCAGCCAAGCTATAGCGAGTTTACAAGAGACCCAGTACTTC
-,few,TRBJ2-1,TRBV5-1,CASSLDTVGNEQFF,TGCGCCAGCAGCTTGGATACAGTGGGCAATGAGCAGTTCTTC
TRBD2,few,TRBJ2-7,TRBV28,CASSLGFSGNEQYF,TGTGCCAGCAGTTTAGGGTTTAGCGGGAACGAGCAGTACTTC
TRBD1,-,TRBJ2-2,TRBV30,CAWSVGTGFTGELFF,TGTGCCTGGAGTGTGGGGACAGGGTTCACCGGGGAGCTGTTTTTT
TRBD2,-,TRBJ2-7,TRBV2,CASDLAGAKQYF,TGTGCCAGCGATCTAGCGGGAGCGAAACAGTACTTC
-,-,TRBJ2-7,TRBV29-1,CSVVERAYEQYF,TGCAGCGTTGTCGAGCGAGCCTACGAGCAGTACTTC
TRBD2,-,TRBJ2-5,TRBV5-4,CASSTAGGNQETQYF,TGTGCCAGCTCGACCGCGGGAGGAAACCAAGAGACCCAGTACTTC
-,few,TRBJ1-2,TRBV6-6,CASSSGFRVDYGYTF,TGTGCCAGCAGTTCGGGCTTCAGGGTAGACTATGGCTACACCTTC
TRBD2,-,TRBJ2-5,TRBV11-1,CASSHSGREETQYF,TGTGCCAGCAGCCATAGCGGGAGGGAGGAGACCCAGTACTTC
TRBD2,few,TRBJ2-7,TRBV10-3,CALGVREGTYEQYF,TGTGCCCTCGGGGTGCGGGAGGGTACCTACGAGCAGTACTTC
TRBD2,-,TRBJ2-3,TRBV4-3,CASSHPGLANTQYF,TGCGCCAGCAGCCATCCGGGACTAGCGAATACGCAGTATTTT
TRBD2,few,TRBJ2-4,TRBV18,CASSHEFRLAGRALYQNIQYF,TGTGCCAGCTCACACGAATTCCGACTAGCGGGAAGAGCTCTTTACCAAAACATTCAGTACTTC
-,few,TRBJ2-1,TRBV5-1,CASSYDSTNEQFF,TGCGCCAGCAGCTATGACTCTACCAATGAGCAGTTCTTC
TRBD2,-,TRBJ2-3,TRBV9,CASSETVAGLIANTQYF,TGTGCCAGCAGCGAAACTGTAGCGGGACTAATTGCAAATACGCAGTATTTT
TRBD1,few,TRBJ1-5,TRBV27,CASSPGQGAYQPQHF,TGTGCCAGCAGCCCAGGACAGGGGGCATATCAGCCCCAGCATTTT
TRBD2,-,TRBJ2-1,TRBV7-2,CASSRLAGGVNEQFF,TGTGCCAGCAGCCGACTAGCGGGAGGAGTCAATGAGCAGTTCTTC
TRBD2,few,TRBJ2-3,TRBV4-3,CASSQDPGHSGMIYTQYF,TGCGCCAGCAGCCAAGATCCTGGGCATAGCGGGATGATCTATACGCAGTATTTT
-,few,TRBJ1-1,TRBV28,CASSPGGAVRTEAFF,TGTGCCAGCAGTCCAGGCGGGGCGGTGAGGACTGAAGCTTTCTTT
-,-,TRBJ1-1,TRBV7-2,CASRRQENTEAFF,TGTGCCAGCAGGCGACAGGAGAACACTGAAGCTTTCTTT
TRBD2,-,TRBJ2-1,TRBV19,CASSIDTSGSYNEQFF,TGTGCCAGTAGTATAGATACTAGCGGGAGCTACAATGAGCAGTTCTTC
TRBD1,few,TRBJ2-2,TRBV7-9,CASSSNRRQGESGELFF,TGTGCCAGCAGCTCAAACCGCCGACAGGGAGAATCCGGGGAGCTGTTTTTT
-,few,TRBJ2-5,TRBV11-3,CASSLGSGTQETQYF,TGTGCCAGCAGCTTAGGCTCCGGGACACAAGAGACCCAGTACTTC